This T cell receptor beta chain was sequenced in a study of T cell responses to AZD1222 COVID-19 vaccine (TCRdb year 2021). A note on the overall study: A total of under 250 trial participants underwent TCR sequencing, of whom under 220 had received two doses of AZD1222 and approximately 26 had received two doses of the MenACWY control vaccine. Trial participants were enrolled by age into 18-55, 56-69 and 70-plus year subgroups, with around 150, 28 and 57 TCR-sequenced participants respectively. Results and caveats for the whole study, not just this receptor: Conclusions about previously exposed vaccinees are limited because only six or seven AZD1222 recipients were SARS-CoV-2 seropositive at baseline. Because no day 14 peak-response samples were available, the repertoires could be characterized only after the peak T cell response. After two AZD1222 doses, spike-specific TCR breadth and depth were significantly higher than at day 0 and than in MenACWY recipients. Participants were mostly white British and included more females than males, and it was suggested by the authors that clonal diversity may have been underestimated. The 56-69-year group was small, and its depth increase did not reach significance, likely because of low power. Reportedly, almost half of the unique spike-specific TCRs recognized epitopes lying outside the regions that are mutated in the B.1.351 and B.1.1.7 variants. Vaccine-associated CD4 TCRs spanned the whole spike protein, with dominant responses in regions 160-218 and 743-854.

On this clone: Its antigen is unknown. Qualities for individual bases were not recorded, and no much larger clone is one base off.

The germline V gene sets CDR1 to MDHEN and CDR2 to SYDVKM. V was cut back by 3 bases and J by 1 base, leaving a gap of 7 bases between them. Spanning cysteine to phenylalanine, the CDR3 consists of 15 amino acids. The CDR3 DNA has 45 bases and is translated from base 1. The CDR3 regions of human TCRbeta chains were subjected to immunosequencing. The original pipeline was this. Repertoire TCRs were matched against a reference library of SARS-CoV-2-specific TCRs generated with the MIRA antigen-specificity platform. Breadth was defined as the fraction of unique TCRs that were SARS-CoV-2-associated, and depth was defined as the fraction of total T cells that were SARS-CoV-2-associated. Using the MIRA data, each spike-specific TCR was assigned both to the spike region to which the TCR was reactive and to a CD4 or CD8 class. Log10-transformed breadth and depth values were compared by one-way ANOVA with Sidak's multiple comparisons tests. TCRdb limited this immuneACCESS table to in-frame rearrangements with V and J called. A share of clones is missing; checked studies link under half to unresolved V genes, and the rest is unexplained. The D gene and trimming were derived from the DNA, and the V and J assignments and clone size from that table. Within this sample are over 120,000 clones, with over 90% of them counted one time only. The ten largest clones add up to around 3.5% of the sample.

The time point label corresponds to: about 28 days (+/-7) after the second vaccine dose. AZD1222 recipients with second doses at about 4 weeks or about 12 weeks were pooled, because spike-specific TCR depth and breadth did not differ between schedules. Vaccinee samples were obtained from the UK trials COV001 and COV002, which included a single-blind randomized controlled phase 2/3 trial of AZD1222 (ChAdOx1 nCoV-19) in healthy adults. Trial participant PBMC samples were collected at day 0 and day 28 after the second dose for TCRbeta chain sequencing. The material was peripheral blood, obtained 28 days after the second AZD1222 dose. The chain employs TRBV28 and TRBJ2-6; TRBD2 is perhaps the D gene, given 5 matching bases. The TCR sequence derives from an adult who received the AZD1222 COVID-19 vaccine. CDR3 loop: CASSFLASGANVLTF. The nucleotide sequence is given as TGTGCCAGCAGTTTTCTAGCTTCTGGGGCCAACGTCCTGACTTTC.